The clone carrying this TCR beta chain was recorded at least ten times. These data originate in a study of blood T cell repertoires in COVID-19. Sequencing was performed with immunoSEQ multiplex PCR; in TCRdb, only in-frame clones are kept and a portion is missing. The data show about 240,000 clones, with 87% seen just once and approximately 2.8% held by the top ten. In germline, CDR1 is SGHVS, CDR2 FQNEAQ. The CDR3 is 16 residues long. V dropped 2 bases and J dropped 0; count of bases not matched to a gene: 3. Sequences were obtained from PBMCs or T cells enriched from blood (not recorded which). This TCR came from a woman under 40 with acute COVID-19. The J gene is TRBJ1-3, the V gene TRBV7-8; 8 bases align to TRBD1. This CDR3 is CASSLSGQDSGNTIYF. CDR3 bases: TGTGCCAGCAGCTTATCGGGACAGGACTCTGGAAACACCATATATTTT. Variable domain in full (rest from reference TRBV7-8 and TRBJ1-3): GAGVSQSPRYKVAKRGQDVALRCDPISGHVSLFWYQQALGQGPEFLTYFQNEAQLDKSGLPSDRFFAERPEGSVSTLKIQRTQQEDSAVYLCASSLSGQDSGNTIYFGEGSWLTVV.